This entry is about one T cell receptor (beta chain). Germline V lookup: CDR1 LGHNT, CDR2 FRNRAP. Trimming stripped 5 bases from V and 5 bases from J, with 15 bases between. The CDR3 extends over 14 amino acids. The data stem from a study of blood T cells in healthy people across ages. Together with a sample-barcoded 5' primer, a J-beta primer mix was included in a second PCR lasting about 7 to 11 cycles. Using its own MiXCR run on the 5' RACE reads, TCRdb lists one record per CDR3 protein. Of about 560,000 distinct CDR3 sequences listed, roughly a quarter are singletons. These data are also associated with another study on T cells of mothers and their children. According to that study: It was through the M1S primer of the second PCR that sample barcodes and 2-4 random nucleotides were added.

This rearrangement joins TRBV12-5 to TRBJ2-5, with a possible D match to TRBD1 (6 bases). The sequence was obtained from a boy aged 2-15 years in good health. Material for sequencing was blood. The CDR3 loop is CASGQGQIGETQYF. Written as DNA, the CDR3 is TGTGCTAGTGGTCAAGGACAGATAGGTGAGACCCAGTACTTC.